Shown below are 7 T cell receptor beta chains from a single sample sequenced in a study of Ad26.COV2.S vaccination and SARS-CoV-2 variants (dated by TCRdb to the early 2020s). What the treatment or condition label conveys for this sample: roughly 20 received Ad26.COV2.S at low or high dose, single or two shots; roughly five received placebo; per-sample allocation not given. Repertoires of vaccine and placebo recipients were sequenced from samples taken on day 63 after the first injection. Receptor libraries were prepared by the immunoSEQ multiplex PCR assay. This immuneACCESS table, as held by TCRdb, lists in-frame sequences with V and J called but not all clones. Of the missing ones, under half trace to an unresolved V gene in checked studies; the others have no known cause. This sample is represented by 360,000 or so clones; about nine tenths of them were singletons. The ten top clones hold under 2% of the sample.

The sequencing here drew on peripheral blood, taken in a trial of Ad26.COV2.S vaccine versus placebo. These receptors were taken from a person aged 18-65 years who received the Ad26.COV2.S COVID-19 vaccine or a placebo.

The gene calls are TRBV12-3 or TRBV12-4 and TRBJ2-7; TRBD1 aligns across 7 bases. The CDR3 runs to 12 residues. With 6 bases clipped from V and 4 bases from J, the junction kept 3 bases outside the gene matches. CDR3 nucleotides: TGTGCCAGCAGCGTGGGACAGTACGAGCAGTACTTC. Translated: CASSVGQYEQYF.

This chain connects TRBV27 to TRBJ2-1; 8 bases are a match to TRBD2. V gave up 4 bases and J gave up 4 bases; unmatched junction bases: 9. CDR3 length: 16 residues. The germline V gene encodes CDR1 MNHEY and CDR2 SMNVEV (reference sequence). Here the CDR3 DNA reads TGTGCCAGCAGTTCCTTAGCGGGAAAAAATTACAATGAGCAGTTCTTC. Amino acid sequence: CASSSLAGKNYNEQFF.

The V gene is TRBV7-3, the J gene TRBJ1-4; D is ambiguous. V was cut by 0 bases and J by 0 bases, with 5 bases left in between. Germline values: CDR1 SGHTA, CDR2 FQGTGA. The CDR3 is 15 residues long. CDR3 DNA sequence: TGTGCCAGCAGCTTAACGGGGTCAACTAATGAAAAACTGTTTTTT. It specifies CASSLTGSTNEKLFF.

V is TRBV5-4 and J is TRBJ2-4; weak D call: TRBD2 (5 bases). This CDR3 is 14 amino acids long. CDR1 is SGHNT, CDR2 YYREEE, per germline (reference sequence). Trimming took off 4 bases at V and 2 bases at J, with 10 bases between the two ends. The CDR3 nucleotides are TGTGCCAGCAGCATACCGGGATCCAAAAACATTCAGTACTTC. Its translation is CASSIPGSKNIQYF.

The rearrangement links TRBV7-2 to TRBJ1-6; tentatively, D is TRBD1 (5 bases). Trimming left V 5 bases short and J 12 bases short, with 14 bases between. Germline CDR1 reads SGHTA; CDR2 reads FQGNSA. The CDR3 consists of 13 residues. In DNA form, the CDR3 reads TGTGCCAGCAGCCAGACAGAGGAGTTACCCCTCCACTTT. It specifies CASSQTEELPLHF.

V gene TRBV10-3 combines with J gene TRBJ2-2; a possible D gene is TRBD2 (5 bases). The CDR3 loop spans 17 amino acids. Trimming shortened V by 1 base and J by 2 bases, and 14 bases separated the two germline ends. Germline V gene sequence: CDR1 ENHRY, CDR2 SYGVKD. The CDR3 DNA sequence: TGTGCCATCAGTGAGTTTGGGCGGGCGATAAACACCGGGGAGCTGTTTTTT. This encodes CAISEFGRAINTGELFF.

The chain is built from TRBV30 and TRBJ2-3; 7 bases are shared with TRBD2. Germline V CDR1 and CDR2: GTSNPN, SVGIG (reference sequence). The CDR3 spans 16 residues. The V and J ends lost 5 bases and 1 base, in that order; junction bases with no gene match: 12. The CDR3, as DNA: TGTGCCTGGGGGACTAAGCTGGCGGGGCGCACAGATACGCAGTATTTT. It encodes CAWGTKLAGRTDTQYF.